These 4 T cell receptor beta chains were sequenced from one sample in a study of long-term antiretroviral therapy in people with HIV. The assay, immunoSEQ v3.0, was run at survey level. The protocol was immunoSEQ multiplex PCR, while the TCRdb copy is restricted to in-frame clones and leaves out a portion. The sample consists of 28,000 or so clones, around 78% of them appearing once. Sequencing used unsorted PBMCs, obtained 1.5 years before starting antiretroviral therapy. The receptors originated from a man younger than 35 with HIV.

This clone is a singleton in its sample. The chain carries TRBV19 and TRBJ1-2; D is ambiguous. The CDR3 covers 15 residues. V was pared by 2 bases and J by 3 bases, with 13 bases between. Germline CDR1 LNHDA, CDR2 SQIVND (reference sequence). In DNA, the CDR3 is TGTGCCAGTAGTATAAAATTCGCTGAGCACTATGGCTACACCTTC. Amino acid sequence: CASSIKFAEHYGYTF.

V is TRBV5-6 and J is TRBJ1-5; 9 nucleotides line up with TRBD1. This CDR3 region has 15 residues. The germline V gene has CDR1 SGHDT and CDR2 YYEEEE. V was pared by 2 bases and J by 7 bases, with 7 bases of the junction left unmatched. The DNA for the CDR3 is TGTGCCAGCAGCTTTGGGACAGGGACCCACCAGCCCCAGCATTTT. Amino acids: CASSFGTGTHQPQHF.

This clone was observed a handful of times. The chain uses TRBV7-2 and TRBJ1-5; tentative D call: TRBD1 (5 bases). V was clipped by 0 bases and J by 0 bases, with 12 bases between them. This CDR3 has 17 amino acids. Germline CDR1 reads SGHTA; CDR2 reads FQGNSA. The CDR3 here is CASSLAPGRYSNQPQHF. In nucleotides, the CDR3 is TGTGCCAGCAGCTTAGCTCCAGGGCGATATAGCAATCAGCCCCAGCATTTT. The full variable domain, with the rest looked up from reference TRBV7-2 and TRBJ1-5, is GAGVSQSPSNKVTEKGKDVELRCDPISGHTALYWYRQSLGQGLEFLIYFQGNSAPDKSGLPSDRFSAERTGGSVSTLTIQRTQQEDSAVYLCASSLAPGRYSNQPQHFGDGTRLSIL.

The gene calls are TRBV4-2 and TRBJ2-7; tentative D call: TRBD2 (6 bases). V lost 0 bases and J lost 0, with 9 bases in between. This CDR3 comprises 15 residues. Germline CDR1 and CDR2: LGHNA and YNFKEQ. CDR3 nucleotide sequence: TGTGCCAGCAGCCAAGATGGGGGGAACTCCTACGAGCAGTACTTC. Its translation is CASSQDGGNSYEQYF.